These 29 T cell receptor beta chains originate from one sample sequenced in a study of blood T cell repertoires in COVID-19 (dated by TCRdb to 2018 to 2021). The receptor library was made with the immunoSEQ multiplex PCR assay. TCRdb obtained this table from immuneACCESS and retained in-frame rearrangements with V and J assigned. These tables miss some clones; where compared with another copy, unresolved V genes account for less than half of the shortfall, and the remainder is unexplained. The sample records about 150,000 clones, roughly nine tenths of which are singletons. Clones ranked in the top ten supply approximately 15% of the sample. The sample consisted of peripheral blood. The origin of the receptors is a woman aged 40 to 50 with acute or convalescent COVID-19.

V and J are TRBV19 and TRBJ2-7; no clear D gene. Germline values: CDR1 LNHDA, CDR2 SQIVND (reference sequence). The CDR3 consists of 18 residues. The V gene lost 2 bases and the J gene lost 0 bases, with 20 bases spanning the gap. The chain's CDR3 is CASSISFGLAESSYEQYF. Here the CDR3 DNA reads TGTGCCAGTAGTATATCCTTTGGGTTGGCGGAGAGCTCCTACGAGCAGTACTTC. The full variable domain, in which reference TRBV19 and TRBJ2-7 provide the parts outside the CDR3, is DGGITQSPKYLFRKEGQNVTLSCEQNLNHDAMYWYRQDPGQGLRLIYYSQIVNDFQKGDIAEGYSVSREKKESFPLTVTSAQKNPTAFYLCASSISFGLAESSYEQYFGPGTRLTVT.

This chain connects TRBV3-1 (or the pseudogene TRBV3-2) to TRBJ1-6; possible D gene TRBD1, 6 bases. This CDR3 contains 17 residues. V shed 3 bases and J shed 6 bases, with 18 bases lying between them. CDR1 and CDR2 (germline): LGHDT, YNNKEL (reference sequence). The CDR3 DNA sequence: TGTGCCAGCAGCCAGGCGGCGGACAGCAGCCGTAATTCACCCCTCCACTTT. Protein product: CASSQAADSSRNSPLHF.

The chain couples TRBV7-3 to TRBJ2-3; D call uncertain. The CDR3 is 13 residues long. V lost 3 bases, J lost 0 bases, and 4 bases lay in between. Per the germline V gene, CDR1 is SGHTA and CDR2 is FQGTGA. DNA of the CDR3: TGTGCCAGCAGCTTCCTCAGCACAGATACGCAGTATTTT. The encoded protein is CASSFLSTDTQYF.

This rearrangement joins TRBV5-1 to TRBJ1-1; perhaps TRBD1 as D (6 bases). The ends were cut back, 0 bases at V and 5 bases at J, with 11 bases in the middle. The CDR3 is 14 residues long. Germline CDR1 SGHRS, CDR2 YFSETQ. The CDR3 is CASSLGPQGTEAFF. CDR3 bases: TGCGCCAGCAGCTTGGGTCCGCAGGGGACTGAAGCTTTCTTT.

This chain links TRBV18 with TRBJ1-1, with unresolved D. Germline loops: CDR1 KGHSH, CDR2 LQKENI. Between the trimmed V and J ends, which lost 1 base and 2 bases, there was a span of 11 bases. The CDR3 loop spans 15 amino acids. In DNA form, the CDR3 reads TGTGCCAGCTCACCACTCAGGTTAGGTAACACTGAAGCTTTCTTT. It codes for CASSPLRLGNTEAFF.

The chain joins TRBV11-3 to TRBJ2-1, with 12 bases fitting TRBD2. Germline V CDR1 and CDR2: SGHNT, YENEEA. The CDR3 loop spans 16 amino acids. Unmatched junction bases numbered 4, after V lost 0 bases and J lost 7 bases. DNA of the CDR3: TGTGCCAGCAGCTTAGATATCCTAGCGGGAGGGAATGAGCAGTTCTTC. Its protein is CASSLDILAGGNEQFF.

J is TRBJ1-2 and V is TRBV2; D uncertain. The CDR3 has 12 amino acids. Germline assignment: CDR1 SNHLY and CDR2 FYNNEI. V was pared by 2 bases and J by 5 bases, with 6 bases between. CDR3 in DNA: TGTGCCAGCAGTGAACGAGGTTATGGCTACACCTTC. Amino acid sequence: CASSERGYGYTF.

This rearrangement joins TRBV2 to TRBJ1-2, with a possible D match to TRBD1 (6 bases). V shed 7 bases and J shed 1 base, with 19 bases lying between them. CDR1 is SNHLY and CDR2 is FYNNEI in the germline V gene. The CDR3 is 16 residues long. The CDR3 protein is CASTQTETGNNYGYTF. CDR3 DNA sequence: TGTGCCAGCACCCAGACGGAGACAGGAAATAACTATGGCTACACCTTC.

CDR3 sequence: CASSLGTTAFQPQHF. CDR3 coding DNA: TGTGCCAGCAGTTTAGGGACAACGGCGTTTCAGCCCCAGCATTTT. The chain links TRBV28 to TRBJ1-5; a weak D match, TRBD1 (6 bases). This CDR3 has 15 amino acids. Germline V lookup: CDR1 MDHEN, CDR2 SYDVKM. The V end lost 2 bases, the J end lost 6 bases, and 14 bases lay between the germline ends.

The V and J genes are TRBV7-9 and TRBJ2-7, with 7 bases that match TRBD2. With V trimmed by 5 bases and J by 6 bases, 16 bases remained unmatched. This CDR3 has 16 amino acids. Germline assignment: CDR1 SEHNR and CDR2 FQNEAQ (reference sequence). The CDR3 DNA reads TGTGCCAGCAGCCCGACCGGACTAGTCGGTACGAGCGAGCAGTACTTC. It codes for CASSPTGLVGTSEQYF.

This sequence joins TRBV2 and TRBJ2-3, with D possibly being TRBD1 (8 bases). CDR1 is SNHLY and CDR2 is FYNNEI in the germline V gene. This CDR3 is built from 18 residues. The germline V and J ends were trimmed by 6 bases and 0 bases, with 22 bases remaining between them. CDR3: CASSQGAPSGRSTDTQYF. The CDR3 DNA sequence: TGTGCCAGCAGCCAGGGGGCCCCTAGCGGAAGGAGCACAGATACGCAGTATTTT.

CDR3 residues: CASSYLAGDNEQFF. CDR3 nucleotide sequence: TGTGCCAGCAGCTATTTAGCGGGGGACAATGAGCAGTTCTTC. V and J are TRBV7-9 and TRBJ2-1; TRBD2 matches 9 bases. Germline CDR1 and CDR2: SEHNR and FQNEAQ (reference sequence). The CDR3 has 14 amino acids. V was pared by 4 bases and J by 5 bases, with 3 bases of the junction left unmatched.

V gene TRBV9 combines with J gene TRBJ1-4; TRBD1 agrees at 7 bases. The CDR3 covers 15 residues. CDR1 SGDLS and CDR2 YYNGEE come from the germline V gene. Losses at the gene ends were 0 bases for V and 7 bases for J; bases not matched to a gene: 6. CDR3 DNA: TGTGCCAGCAGCGTAGCCGGTGGGACAGCTGAAAAACTGTTTTTT. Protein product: CASSVAGGTAEKLFF.

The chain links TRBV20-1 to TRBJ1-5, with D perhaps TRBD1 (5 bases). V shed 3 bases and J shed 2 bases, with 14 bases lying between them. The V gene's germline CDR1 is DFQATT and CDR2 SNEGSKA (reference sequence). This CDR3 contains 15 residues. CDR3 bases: TGCAGTGCTAGTGATGGGGGGGTTGGCAATCAGCCCCAGCATTTT. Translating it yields CSASDGGVGNQPQHF.

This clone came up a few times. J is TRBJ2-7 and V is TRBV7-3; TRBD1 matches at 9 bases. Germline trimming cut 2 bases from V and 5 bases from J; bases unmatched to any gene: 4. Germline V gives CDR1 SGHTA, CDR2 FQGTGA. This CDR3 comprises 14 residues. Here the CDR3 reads CASSLWGQGDEQYF. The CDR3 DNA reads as TGTGCCAGCAGCTTATGGGGACAGGGCGACGAGCAGTACTTC.

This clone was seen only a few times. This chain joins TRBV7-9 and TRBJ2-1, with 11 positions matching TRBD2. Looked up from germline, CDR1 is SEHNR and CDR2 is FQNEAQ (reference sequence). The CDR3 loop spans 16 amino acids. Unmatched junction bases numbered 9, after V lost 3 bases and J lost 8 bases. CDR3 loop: CASSFLTSGIDHEQFF. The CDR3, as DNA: TGTGCCAGCAGCTTCCTGACTAGCGGGATCGACCATGAGCAGTTCTTC.

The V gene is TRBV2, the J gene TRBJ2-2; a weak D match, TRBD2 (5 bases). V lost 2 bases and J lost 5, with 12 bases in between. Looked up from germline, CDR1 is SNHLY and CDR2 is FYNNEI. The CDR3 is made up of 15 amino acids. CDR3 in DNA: TGTGCCAGCAGTGAAATCGTAGGGAGAACCGGGGAGCTGTTTTTT. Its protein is CASSEIVGRTGELFF.

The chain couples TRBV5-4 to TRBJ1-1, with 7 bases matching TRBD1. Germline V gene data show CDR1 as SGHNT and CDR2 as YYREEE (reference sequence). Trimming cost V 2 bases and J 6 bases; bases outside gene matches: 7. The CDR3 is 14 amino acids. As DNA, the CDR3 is TGTGCCAGCAGCTTACGACAGGGAGTGTCTGAAGCTTTCTTT. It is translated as CASSLRQGVSEAFF.

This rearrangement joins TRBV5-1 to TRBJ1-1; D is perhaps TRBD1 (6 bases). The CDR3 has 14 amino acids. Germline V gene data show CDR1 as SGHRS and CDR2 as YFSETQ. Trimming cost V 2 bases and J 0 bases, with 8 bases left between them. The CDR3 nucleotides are TGCGCCAGCAGCTTCGGACAGATGAACACTGAAGCTTTCTTT. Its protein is CASSFGQMNTEAFF.

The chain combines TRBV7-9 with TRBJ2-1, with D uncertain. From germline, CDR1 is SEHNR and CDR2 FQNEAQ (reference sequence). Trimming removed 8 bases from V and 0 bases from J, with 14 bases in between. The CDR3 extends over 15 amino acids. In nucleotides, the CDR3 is TGTGCCAGCGGCATGCTCGCTCGCTCCTACAATGAGCAGTTCTTC. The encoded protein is CASGMLARSYNEQFF.

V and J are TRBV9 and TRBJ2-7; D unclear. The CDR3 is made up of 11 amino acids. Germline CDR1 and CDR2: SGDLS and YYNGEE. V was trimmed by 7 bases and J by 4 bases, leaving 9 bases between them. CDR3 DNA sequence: TGTGCCAGCTCCTCCGTATACGAGCAGTACTTC. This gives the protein CASSSVYEQYF. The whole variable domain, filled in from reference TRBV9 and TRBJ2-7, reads DSGVTQTPKHLITATGQRVTLRCSPRSGDLSVYWYQQSLDQGLQFLIQYYNGEERAKGNILERFSAQQFPDLHSELNLSSLELGDSALYFCASSSVYEQYFGPGTRLTVT.

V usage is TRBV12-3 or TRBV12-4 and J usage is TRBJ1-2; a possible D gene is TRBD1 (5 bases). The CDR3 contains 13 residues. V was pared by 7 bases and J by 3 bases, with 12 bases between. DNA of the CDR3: TGTGCCAGCACCGGCCCGGGGGACTATGGCTACACCTTC. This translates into CASTGPGDYGYTF.

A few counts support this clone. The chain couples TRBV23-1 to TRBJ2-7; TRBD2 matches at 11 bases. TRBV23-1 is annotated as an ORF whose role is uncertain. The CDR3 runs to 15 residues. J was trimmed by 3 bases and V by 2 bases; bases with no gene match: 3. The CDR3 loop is CASSQPGTSGYEQYF. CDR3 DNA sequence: TGCGCCAGCAGTCAACCGGGGACTAGCGGCTACGAGCAGTACTTC.

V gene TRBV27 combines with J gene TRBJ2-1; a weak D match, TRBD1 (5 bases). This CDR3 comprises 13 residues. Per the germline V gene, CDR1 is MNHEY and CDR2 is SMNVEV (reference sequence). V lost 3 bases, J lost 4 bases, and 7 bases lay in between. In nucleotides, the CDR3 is TGTGCCAGCAGTTTTAAGGGGTACAATGAGCAGTTCTTC. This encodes CASSFKGYNEQFF.

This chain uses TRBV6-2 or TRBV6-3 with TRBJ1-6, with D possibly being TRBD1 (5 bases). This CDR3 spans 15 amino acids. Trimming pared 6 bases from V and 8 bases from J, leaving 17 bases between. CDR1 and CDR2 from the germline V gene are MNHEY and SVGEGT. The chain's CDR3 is CASSQPSGYYSPLHF. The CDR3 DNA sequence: TGTGCCAGCAGCCAACCGTCAGGGTATTATTCACCCCTCCACTTT.

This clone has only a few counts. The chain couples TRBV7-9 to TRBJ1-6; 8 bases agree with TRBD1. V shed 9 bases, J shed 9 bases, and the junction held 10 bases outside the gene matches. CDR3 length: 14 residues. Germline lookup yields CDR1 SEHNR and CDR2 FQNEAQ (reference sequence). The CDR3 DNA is TGTGCCAGTCGAGAACAGGGGGTTCTTTCACCCCTCCACTTT. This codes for CASREQGVLSPLHF.

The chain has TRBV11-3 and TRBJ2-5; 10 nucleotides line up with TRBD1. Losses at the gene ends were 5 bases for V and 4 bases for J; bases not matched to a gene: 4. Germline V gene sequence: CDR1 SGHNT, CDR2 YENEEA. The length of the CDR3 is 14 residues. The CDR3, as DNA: TGTGCCAGCAGCCGGGACAGGGGAGGAGAGACCCAGTACTTC. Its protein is CASSRDRGGETQYF.

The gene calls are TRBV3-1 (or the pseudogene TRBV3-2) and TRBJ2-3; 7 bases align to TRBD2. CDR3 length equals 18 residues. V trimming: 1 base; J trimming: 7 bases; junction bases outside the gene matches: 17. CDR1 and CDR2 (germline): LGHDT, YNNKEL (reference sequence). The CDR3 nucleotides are TGTGCCAGCAGCCAAGTTTCTGGCGCGGGAGAGGGATCCTATACGCAGTATTTT. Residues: CASSQVSGAGEGSYTQYF.

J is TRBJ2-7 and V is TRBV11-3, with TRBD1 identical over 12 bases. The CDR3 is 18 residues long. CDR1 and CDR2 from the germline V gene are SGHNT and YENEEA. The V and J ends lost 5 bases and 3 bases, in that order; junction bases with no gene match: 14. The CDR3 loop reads CASSPAGTGGLLHYEQYF. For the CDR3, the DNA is TGTGCCAGCAGCCCAGCCGGGACAGGGGGCTTGCTACACTACGAGCAGTACTTC.